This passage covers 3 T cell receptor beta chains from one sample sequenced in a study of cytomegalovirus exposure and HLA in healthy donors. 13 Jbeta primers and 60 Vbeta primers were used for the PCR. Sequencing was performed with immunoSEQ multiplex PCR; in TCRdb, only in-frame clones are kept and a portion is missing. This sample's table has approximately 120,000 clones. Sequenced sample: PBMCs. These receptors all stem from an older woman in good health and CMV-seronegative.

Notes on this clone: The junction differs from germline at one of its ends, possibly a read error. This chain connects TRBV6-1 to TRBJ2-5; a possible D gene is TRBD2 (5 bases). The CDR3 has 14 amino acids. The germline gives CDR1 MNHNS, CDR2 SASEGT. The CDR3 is CASSVRTVQETQHF. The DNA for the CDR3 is TGTGCCAGCAGTGTTCGGACTGTCCAAGAGACCCAGCACTTC.

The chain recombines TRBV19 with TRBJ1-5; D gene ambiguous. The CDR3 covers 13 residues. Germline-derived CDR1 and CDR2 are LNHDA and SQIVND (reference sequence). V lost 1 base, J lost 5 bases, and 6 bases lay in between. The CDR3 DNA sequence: TGTGCCAGTAGTATAGTGGCGGATCAGCCCCAGCATTTT. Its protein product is CASSIVADQPQHF.

The CDR3 DNA sequence: TGTGCCAGCAGTTGGGGAGGGCTACTGAACACTGAAGCTTTCTTT. As protein: CASSWGGLLNTEAFF. This chain joins TRBV5-5 and TRBJ1-1, with unresolved D. Germline CDR1 SGHKS, CDR2 YYEKEE (reference sequence). The CDR3 spans 15 residues. The ends were cut back, 5 bases at V and 0 bases at J, with 14 bases in the middle.